In this sample, the clone carrying this T cell receptor beta chain turned up many times. Antigen unknown. This record comes from a study of early T cells in non-severe SARS-CoV-2 infection. On the study more broadly: Alpha and beta chains were unpaired, from unsorted whole-blood bulk RNA. Study results and limitations: The study's VDJdb matching favored anti-spike CD8 responses and missed private and CD4 specificities.

Researchers attached unique molecular identifiers to individual cDNA molecules. TCRdb reprocessed the 5' RACE reads via MiXCR and lists one record per CDR3 protein. This table holds tens of thousands of distinct CDR3 sequences, around 6.1% found once. The V segment lost 6 bases and the J segment 3 bases; nucleotides outside the gene matches: 12. The CDR3 length is 17 residues. The input for sequencing was whole blood, taken at baseline. The receptor's source is an adult who was a healthcare worker with PCR-confirmed SARS-CoV-2 infection or an uninfected control (not recorded which). The V gene is TRBV12-3 or TRBV12-4, the J gene TRBJ2-2; TRBD1 matches at 8 bases. The CDR3 sequence is CASRRTGLGLDTGELFF. CDR3 DNA: TGTGCCAGCAGACGGACAGGGCTCGGTTTAGACACCGGGGAGCTGTTTTTT.